The clone carrying this TCR beta chain was recorded a few times. Antigen specificity is unknown. This sample was taken from a study of metastatic and nonmetastatic thyroid tumors. The wider study: Comparative analysis of repertoires was undertaken across blood and tumor or nodule tissue obtained from malignant and benign thyroid patients. General observations from the study: Across blood and tumor, TCR beta diversity in malignant thyroid tumors was reportedly significantly higher than in benign nodules.

Before thyroid surgery, none of the patients had received any treatment. The CDR3 is 15 amino acids. The J segment lost 3 bases and the V segment lost 6 bases, leaving 10 bases of the junction unmatched. Germline V lookup: CDR1 MDHEN, CDR2 SYDVKM. Authors' processing steps: In papillary thyroid cancer, a distant-metastasis classifier was built using CDR3 differences across clinicopathological groups. TCRdb reanalyzed the PCR reads with MiXCR. The V and J calls and clone size come from TCRdb's table, not from the authors' own analysis. Here the sample spans 30,000 to 35,000 clones, approximately 30% being singletons.

This receptor was identified in a female donor with papillary thyroid cancer or a benign thyroid nodule (not recorded which). Some clones in this sample may be carry-over from other donors' samples. V usage is TRBV28 and J usage is TRBJ2-5, with 7 bases aligning to TRBD1. The source material was blood. The CDR3 is CASSSPGTVKETQYF. In DNA form, the CDR3 reads TGTGCCAGCAGCTCGCCCGGGACAGTGAAAGAGACCCAGTACTTC. Using reference TRBV28 and TRBJ2-5 for the parts outside the CDR3, the full variable domain is DVKVTQSSRYLVKRTGEKVFLECVQDMDHENMFWYRQDPGLGLRLIYFSYDVKMKEKGDIPEGYSVSREKKERFSLILESASTNQTSMYLCASSSPGTVKETQYFGPGTRLLVL.